These T cell receptor beta chains were read from a single sample in a study of monozygotic twins with inflammatory bowel disease. TCRdb re-called the 5' RACE reads; every CDR3 protein appears as one record, without DNA. This repertoire comprises 400,000 to 500,000 distinct CDR3 sequences; its ten largest clones make up 2% to 3%. Sequencing was performed on blood. The receptor set was obtained from a human donor with ulcerative colitis or Crohn's disease, or a healthy co-twin of an affected twin (not recorded which). CDR3s include the opening cysteine and the closing phenylalanine or tryptophan.

cdr3_aa: CASSSGLYYEQYF
v_call: TRBV7-6
j_call: TRBJ2-7

cdr3_aa: CASSFGRRVGEQYF
v_call: TRBV7-2
j_call: TRBJ2-7

cdr3_aa: CASSKDWNRYSNQPQHF
v_call: TRBV21-1
j_call: TRBJ1-5

cdr3_aa: CASSSIRRGRGDTQYF
v_call: TRBV7-6
j_call: TRBJ2-3

cdr3_aa: CSADGLAGTTSYNEQFF
v_call: TRBV20-1
j_call: TRBJ2-1

cdr3_aa: CASSELPPADTQYF
v_call: TRBV2
j_call: TRBJ2-3

cdr3_aa: CASSSQNLETQYF
v_call: TRBV5-6
j_call: TRBJ2-5

cdr3_aa: CASSSLRGQYEQYF
v_call: TRBV6-2/TRBV6-3
j_call: TRBJ2-7

cdr3_aa: CASSPPWALNEQYF
v_call: TRBV18
j_call: TRBJ2-7

cdr3_aa: CASRRTGPGELFF
v_call: TRBV28
j_call: TRBJ2-2

cdr3_aa: CASSLCLRLAGGTDTQYF
v_call: TRBV21-1
j_call: TRBJ2-3

cdr3_aa: CASSLYGTPNTEAFF
v_call: TRBV11-2
j_call: TRBJ1-1

cdr3_aa: CASIPGWDRQETQYF
v_call: TRBV12-3/TRBV12-4
j_call: TRBJ2-5

cdr3_aa: CASSLVKKNTGELFF
v_call: TRBV5-1
j_call: TRBJ2-2

cdr3_aa: CASSALGGRYEQFF
v_call: TRBV6-1
j_call: TRBJ2-1

cdr3_aa: CASSRAWNYEQYF
v_call: TRBV6-1
j_call: TRBJ2-7

cdr3_aa: CASSLVVRGAPDEQYF
v_call: TRBV5-1
j_call: TRBJ2-7

cdr3_aa: CASSFERGLTDTQYF
v_call: TRBV7-2
j_call: TRBJ2-3

cdr3_aa: CASSERGMYGYTF
v_call: TRBV2
j_call: TRBJ1-2

cdr3_aa: CASSVAGGTEAFF
v_call: TRBV2
j_call: TRBJ1-1

cdr3_aa: CASSYEAGGRRDEQYF
v_call: TRBV6-5
j_call: TRBJ2-7

cdr3_aa: CASSWGDTEAFF
v_call: TRBV12-3/TRBV12-4
j_call: TRBJ1-1

cdr3_aa: CATSDRTGVTDTQYF
v_call: TRBV24-1
j_call: TRBJ2-3

cdr3_aa: CASSQADRVENTIYF
v_call: TRBV4-3
j_call: TRBJ1-3

cdr3_aa: CASSGVSDTEAFF
v_call: TRBV18
j_call: TRBJ1-1

cdr3_aa: CAWKLGGGLNSPLHF
v_call: TRBV30
j_call: TRBJ1-6

cdr3_aa: CASSSISSGSADTQYF
v_call: TRBV6-2/TRBV6-3
j_call: TRBJ2-3

cdr3_aa: CASSLRTSGSQNAQYF
v_call: TRBV28
j_call: TRBJ2-3

cdr3_aa: CASSLRGQQETQYF
v_call: TRBV7-2
j_call: TRBJ2-5

cdr3_aa: CASSPSFFSGEQFF
v_call: TRBV5-6
j_call: TRBJ2-1